These T cell receptor beta chains were read from a single sample in a study of blood T cell repertoires in COVID-19. Here immunoSEQ multiplex PCR was the method, and the copy in TCRdb shows in-frame clones only, minus some. The table includes about 270,000 clones, roughly nine tenths detected once. The sample taken for sequencing was PBMCs or T cells enriched from blood (not recorded which). These receptors were obtained from a woman under 30 who had recovered from COVID-19. The CDR3 runs from the conserved cysteine through the conserved F or W. D genes are given only for firm matches. Clone size appears in some rows only: once, few, many, or a class for an expanded clone.

D gene: TRBD1
J gene: TRBJ1-2
CDR3 length: 14
clone size: -
V gene: TRBV5-1
CDR3 protein: CASNSGQGLWGYTF
CDR3 DNA: TGCGCCAGCAATTCAGGACAGGGGCTTTGGGGCTACACCTTC

D gene: TRBD1
J gene: TRBJ2-1
CDR3 length: 14
clone size: -
V gene: TRBV30
CDR3 protein: CAWSRDRGQVEQFF
CDR3 DNA: TGTGCCTGGAGTCGGGACAGGGGGCAGGTTGAGCAGTTCTTC

D gene: -
J gene: TRBJ1-1
CDR3 length: 13
clone size: once
V gene: TRBV6-4
CDR3 protein: CASRQGLNTEAFF
CDR3 DNA: TGTGCCAGCAGGCAGGGGTTGAACACTGAAGCTTTCTTT

D gene: -
J gene: TRBJ1-1
CDR3 length: 14
clone size: -
V gene: TRBV7-8
CDR3 protein: CASSFGGASTEAFF
CDR3 DNA: TGTGCCAGCAGCTTCGGGGGGGCGTCAACTGAAGCTTTCTTT

D gene: -
J gene: TRBJ2-5
CDR3 length: 14
clone size: -
V gene: TRBV7-9
CDR3 protein: CASSSNRLQETQYF
CDR3 DNA: TGTGCCAGCAGCTCAAACAGATTACAAGAGACCCAGTACTTC

D gene: TRBD1
J gene: TRBJ1-2
CDR3 length: 16
clone size: -
V gene: TRBV29-1
CDR3 protein: CSVDRDRGHVSYGYTF
CDR3 DNA: TGCAGCGTTGACAGGGACAGGGGGCATGTATCCTATGGCTACACCTTC

D gene: -
J gene: TRBJ2-3
CDR3 length: 16
clone size: -
V gene: TRBV7-9
CDR3 protein: CASSLPVGVDTDTQYF
CDR3 DNA: TGTGCCAGCAGCTTACCGGTTGGAGTCGACACAGATACGCAGTATTTT

D gene: -
J gene: TRBJ1-4
CDR3 length: 16
clone size: -
V gene: TRBV6-5
CDR3 protein: CASSYSRGSANEKLFF
CDR3 DNA: TGTGCCAGCAGTTACTCCAGGGGATCGGCTAATGAAAAACTGTTTTTT

D gene: -
J gene: TRBJ1-2
CDR3 length: 14
clone size: few
V gene: TRBV6-5
CDR3 protein: CASSPAEGDYGYTF
CDR3 DNA: TGTGCCAGCAGCCCCGCTGAGGGGGATTATGGCTACACCTTC

D gene: -
J gene: TRBJ1-1
CDR3 length: 15
clone size: once
V gene: TRBV6-5
CDR3 protein: CASSYSSRSNTEAFF
CDR3 DNA: TGTGCCAGCAGTTACTCGTCCCGGAGTAACACTGAAGCTTTCTTT

D gene: -
J gene: TRBJ1-1
CDR3 length: 13
clone size: -
V gene: TRBV12-3/TRBV12-4
CDR3 protein: CAIESLEGTEAFF
CDR3 DNA: TGTGCCATCGAGTCCTTGGAGGGCACTGAAGCTTTCTTT

D gene: -
J gene: TRBJ1-5
CDR3 length: 14
clone size: -
V gene: TRBV10-3
CDR3 protein: CAIRADRGNQPQHF
CDR3 DNA: TGTGCCATCAGGGCAGATAGGGGGAATCAGCCCCAGCATTTT

D gene: -
J gene: TRBJ1-1
CDR3 length: 13
clone size: -
V gene: TRBV10-3
CDR3 protein: CAIRGRTVDEAFF
CDR3 DNA: TGTGCCATCAGGGGGCGGACGGTTGATGAAGCTTTCTTT

D gene: TRBD1
J gene: TRBJ2-7
CDR3 length: 13
clone size: -
V gene: TRBV24-1
CDR3 protein: CATKGQGLGEQYF
CDR3 DNA: TGTGCCACCAAAGGACAGGGACTTGGCGAGCAGTACTTC

D gene: -
J gene: TRBJ1-1
CDR3 length: 14
clone size: -
V gene: TRBV4-1
CDR3 protein: CASSQEQGKVEAFF
CDR3 DNA: TGCGCCAGCAGCCAAGAACAGGGAAAGGTTGAAGCTTTCTTT

D gene: TRBD1
J gene: TRBJ1-2
CDR3 length: 15
clone size: -
V gene: TRBV5-1
CDR3 protein: CASSAFRDRGLGYTF
CDR3 DNA: TGCGCCAGCAGCGCATTCCGGGACAGGGGGCTTGGCTACACCTTC

D gene: -
J gene: TRBJ1-6
CDR3 length: 13
clone size: -
V gene: TRBV28
CDR3 protein: CASIQGSNSPLHF
CDR3 DNA: TGTGCCAGCATCCAGGGTTCTAATTCACCCCTCCACTTT

D gene: -
J gene: TRBJ1-1
CDR3 length: 14
clone size: once
V gene: TRBV5-1
CDR3 protein: CATSTGVLNTEAFF
CDR3 DNA: TGCGCCACCAGTACGGGGGTCCTGAACACTGAAGCTTTCTTT

D gene: TRBD1
J gene: TRBJ2-5
CDR3 length: 16
clone size: once
V gene: TRBV24-1
CDR3 protein: CATSDAGTGNQETQYF
CDR3 DNA: TGTGCCACCAGTGACGCCGGGACAGGGAATCAGGAGACCCAGTACTTC

D gene: -
J gene: TRBJ1-5
CDR3 length: 16
clone size: -
V gene: TRBV24-1
CDR3 protein: CAPTGDMYYSNQPQHF
CDR3 DNA: TGTGCCCCGACGGGGGATATGTACTATAGCAATCAGCCCCAGCATTTT

D gene: TRBD2
J gene: TRBJ2-7
CDR3 length: 13
clone size: -
V gene: TRBV5-1
CDR3 protein: CASSLVAGGEQYF
CDR3 DNA: TGCGCCAGCAGCTTGGTGGCGGGGGGGGAGCAGTACTTC

D gene: -
J gene: TRBJ2-1
CDR3 length: 14
clone size: -
V gene: TRBV5-1
CDR3 protein: CASSLDELGNEQFF
CDR3 DNA: TGCGCCAGCAGCTTGGATGAGCTAGGCAATGAGCAGTTCTTC

D gene: -
J gene: TRBJ1-1
CDR3 length: 12
clone size: -
V gene: TRBV9
CDR3 protein: CASSAAGSEAFF
CDR3 DNA: TGTGCCAGCAGCGCCGCGGGGTCCGAAGCTTTCTTT

D gene: TRBD1
J gene: TRBJ1-1
CDR3 length: 13
clone size: -
V gene: TRBV2
CDR3 protein: CASCYRGSTEAFF
CDR3 DNA: TGTGCCAGCTGTTACAGGGGGTCTACTGAAGCTTTCTTT

D gene: -
J gene: TRBJ1-6
CDR3 length: 16
clone size: -
V gene: TRBV18
CDR3 protein: CASSPDLSGYNSPLHF
CDR3 DNA: TGTGCCAGCTCACCGGATCTTTCCGGGTATAATTCACCCCTCCACTTT

D gene: TRBD2
J gene: TRBJ2-7
CDR3 length: 16
clone size: once
V gene: TRBV5-6
CDR3 protein: CASSLFAGGPAYEQYF
CDR3 DNA: TGTGCCAGCAGCTTGTTCGCGGGGGGTCCTGCCTACGAGCAGTACTTC

D gene: TRBD1
J gene: TRBJ1-6
CDR3 length: 15
clone size: -
V gene: TRBV5-4
CDR3 protein: CASSPGQGGNSPLHF
CDR3 DNA: TGTGCCAGCAGCCCGGGACAGGGGGGTAATTCACCCCTCCACTTT

D gene: -
J gene: TRBJ1-5
CDR3 length: 15
clone size: -
V gene: TRBV30
CDR3 protein: CAWSGTAGSNQPQHF
CDR3 DNA: TGTGCCTGGTCCGGGACTGCGGGGAGCAATCAGCCCCAGCATTTT

D gene: -
J gene: TRBJ1-1
CDR3 length: 14
clone size: once
V gene: TRBV5-1
CDR3 protein: CASSLGGDHTEAFF
CDR3 DNA: TGCGCCAGCAGCTTGGGCGGGGATCACACTGAAGCTTTCTTT

D gene: TRBD1
J gene: TRBJ1-1
CDR3 length: 15
clone size: -
V gene: TRBV29-1
CDR3 protein: CSVKTSTGVNTEAFF
CDR3 DNA: TGCAGCGTTAAAACCTCCACAGGGGTGAACACTGAAGCTTTCTTT

D gene: -
J gene: TRBJ1-5
CDR3 length: 14
clone size: once
V gene: TRBV30
CDR3 protein: CAWSVPQVNQPQHF
CDR3 DNA: TGTGCCTGGAGTGTACCCCAGGTCAATCAGCCCCAGCATTTT

D gene: TRBD1
J gene: TRBJ2-7
CDR3 length: 18
clone size: -
V gene: TRBV9
CDR3 protein: CASSERTNAGQVTYEQYF
CDR3 DNA: TGTGCCAGCAGCGAGAGGACCAACGCGGGACAGGTCACCTACGAGCAGTACTTC

D gene: -
J gene: TRBJ2-7
CDR3 length: 14
clone size: -
V gene: TRBV5-6
CDR3 protein: CASSGEGRGNEQYF
CDR3 DNA: TGTGCCAGCAGCGGCGAGGGCAGGGGTAACGAGCAGTACTTC

D gene: TRBD1
J gene: TRBJ1-1
CDR3 length: 16
clone size: -
V gene: TRBV5-1
CDR3 protein: CASSLDGTAENTEAFF
CDR3 DNA: TGCGCCAGCAGCTTGGACGGGACAGCAGAAAACACTGAAGCTTTCTTT

D gene: TRBD2
J gene: TRBJ2-3
CDR3 length: 14
clone size: few
V gene: TRBV10-3
CDR3 protein: CATTNSGGKDTQYF
CDR3 DNA: TGTGCCACTACCAATTCGGGGGGGAAAGATACGCAGTATTTT

D gene: TRBD2
J gene: TRBJ2-1
CDR3 length: 15
clone size: -
V gene: TRBV4-1
CDR3 protein: CASSPSGGGYNEQFF
CDR3 DNA: TGCGCCAGCAGCCCTAGCGGGGGGGGTTACAATGAGCAGTTCTTC